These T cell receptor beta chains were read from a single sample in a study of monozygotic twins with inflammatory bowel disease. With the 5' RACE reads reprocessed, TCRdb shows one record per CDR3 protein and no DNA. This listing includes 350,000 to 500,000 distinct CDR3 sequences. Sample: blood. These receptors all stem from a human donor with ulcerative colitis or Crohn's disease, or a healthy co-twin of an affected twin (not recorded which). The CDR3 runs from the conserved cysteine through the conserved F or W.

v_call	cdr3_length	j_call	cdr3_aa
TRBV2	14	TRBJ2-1	CASSQGTRYNEQFF
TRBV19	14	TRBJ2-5	CATSFGTGQETQYF
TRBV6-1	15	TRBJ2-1	CASSKLAGGGNEQFF
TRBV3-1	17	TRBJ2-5	CASSHPSGRPYQETQYF
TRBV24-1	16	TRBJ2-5	CATSDSPGQGKETQYF
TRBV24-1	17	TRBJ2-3	CATSDPQGRGATDTQYF
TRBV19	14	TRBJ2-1	CASVAGTSVTEQFF
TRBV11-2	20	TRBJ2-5	CASSSGRDRGKLMGQETQYF
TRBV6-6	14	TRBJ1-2	CASSYPTANYGYTF
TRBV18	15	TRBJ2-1	CASSPPSGIYNEQFF
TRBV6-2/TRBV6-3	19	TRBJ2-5	CASSSDRGWPGTRRETQYF